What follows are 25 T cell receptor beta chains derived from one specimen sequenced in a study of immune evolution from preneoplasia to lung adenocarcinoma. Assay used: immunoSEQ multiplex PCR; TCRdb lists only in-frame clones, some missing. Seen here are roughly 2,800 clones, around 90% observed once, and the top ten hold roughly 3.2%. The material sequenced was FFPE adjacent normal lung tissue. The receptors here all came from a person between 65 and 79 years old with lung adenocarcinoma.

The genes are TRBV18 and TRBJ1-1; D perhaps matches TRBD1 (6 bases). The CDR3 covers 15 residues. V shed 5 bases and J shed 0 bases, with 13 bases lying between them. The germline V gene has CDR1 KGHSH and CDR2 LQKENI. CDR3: CASSYTRGVNTEAFF. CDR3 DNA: TGTGCCAGCTCATACACCAGGGGCGTGAACACTGAAGCTTTCTTT.

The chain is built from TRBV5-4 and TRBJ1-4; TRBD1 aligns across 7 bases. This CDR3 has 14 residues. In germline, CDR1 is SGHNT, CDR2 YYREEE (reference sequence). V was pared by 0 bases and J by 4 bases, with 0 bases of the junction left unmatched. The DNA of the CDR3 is TGTGCCAGCAGCTTGGACAGGGGTAATGAAAAACTGTTTTTT. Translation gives CASSLDRGNEKLFF.

CDR3 residues: CASSPSGGNTEAFF. The CDR3 coding sequence is TGTGCCAGCAGCCCATCAGGGGGCAACACTGAAGCTTTCTTT. V is TRBV5-4 and J is TRBJ1-1, with 8 positions matching TRBD1. The V segment lost 4 bases and the J segment 2 bases; nucleotides outside the gene matches: 4. The CDR3 is 14 amino acids. Germline CDR1 is SGHNT and CDR2 is YYREEE (reference sequence).

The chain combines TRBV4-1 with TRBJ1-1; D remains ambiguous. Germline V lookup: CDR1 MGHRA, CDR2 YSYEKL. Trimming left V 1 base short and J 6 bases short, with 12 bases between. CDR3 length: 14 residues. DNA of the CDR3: TGCGCCAGCAGCCAAGTGGGGAGGTTGGCTGAAGCTTTCTTT. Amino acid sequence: CASSQVGRLAEAFF.

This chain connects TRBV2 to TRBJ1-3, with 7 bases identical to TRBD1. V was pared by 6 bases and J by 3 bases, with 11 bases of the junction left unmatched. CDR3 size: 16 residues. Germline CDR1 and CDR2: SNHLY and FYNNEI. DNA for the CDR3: TGTGCCAGCAGCCTCCCCGGGACAGCGAATGGAAACACCATATATTTT. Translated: CASSLPGTANGNTIYF.

Here the CDR3 reads CASSSASGVTGELFF. Here the CDR3 DNA reads TGTGCCAGCAGTTCGGCTAGCGGGGTCACCGGGGAGCTGTTTTTT. This chain uses TRBV6-5 with TRBJ2-2; TRBD2 matches at 9 bases. The CDR3 runs 15 residues. Trimming at V came to 4 bases and at J to 4 bases, leaving 4 bases not matched to a gene. Germline V gene lookup returns CDR1 MNHEY and CDR2 SVGAGI.

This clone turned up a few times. The CDR3 DNA is TGCGCCAGCAGCTTGGCCGGGGGACAGAGCGAGCAGTACTTC. This gives the protein CASSLAGGQSEQYF. The J gene is TRBJ2-7, the V gene TRBV5-1; D perhaps matches TRBD1 (7 bases). Germline values: CDR1 SGHRS, CDR2 YFSETQ. The CDR3 spans 14 residues. Between the trimmed V and J ends, which lost 0 bases and 6 bases, there was a span of 13 bases.

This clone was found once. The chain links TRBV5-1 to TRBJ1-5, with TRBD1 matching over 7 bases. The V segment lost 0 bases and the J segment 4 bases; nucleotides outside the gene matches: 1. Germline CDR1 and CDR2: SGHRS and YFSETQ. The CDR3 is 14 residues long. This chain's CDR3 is CASSLGGQNQPQHF. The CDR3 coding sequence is TGCGCCAGCAGCTTGGGGGGACAGAATCAGCCCCAGCATTTT. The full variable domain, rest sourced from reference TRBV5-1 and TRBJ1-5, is KAGVTQTPRYLIKTRGQQVTLSCSPISGHRSVSWYQQTPGQGLQFLFEYFSETQRNKGNFPGRFSGRQFSNSRSEMNVSTLELGDSALYLCASSLGGQNQPQHFGDGTRLSIL.

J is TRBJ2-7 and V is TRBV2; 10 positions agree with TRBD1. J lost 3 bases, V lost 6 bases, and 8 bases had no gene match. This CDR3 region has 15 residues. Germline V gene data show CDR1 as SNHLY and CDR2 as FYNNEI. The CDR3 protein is CASSDNRDRGYEQYF. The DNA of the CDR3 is TGTGCCAGCAGCGACAACCGGGACAGGGGCTACGAGCAGTACTTC. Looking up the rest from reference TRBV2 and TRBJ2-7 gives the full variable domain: EPEVTQTPSHQVTQMGQEVILRCVPISNHLYFYWYRQILGQKVEFLVSFYNNEISEKSEIFDDQFSVERPDGSNFTLKIRSTKLEDSAMYFCASSDNRDRGYEQYFGPGTRLTVT.

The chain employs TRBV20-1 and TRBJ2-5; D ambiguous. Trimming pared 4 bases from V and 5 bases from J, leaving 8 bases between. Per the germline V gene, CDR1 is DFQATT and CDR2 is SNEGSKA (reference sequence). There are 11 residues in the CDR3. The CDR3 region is CSATGAETQYF. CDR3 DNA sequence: TGCAGTGCTACTGGAGCTGAGACCCAGTACTTC.

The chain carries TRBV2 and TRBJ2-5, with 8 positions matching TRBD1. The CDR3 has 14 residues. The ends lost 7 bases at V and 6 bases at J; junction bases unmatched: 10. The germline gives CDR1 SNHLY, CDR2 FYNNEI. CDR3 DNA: TGTGCCAGCAAAGACAGGGGAATCATAAAGACCCAGTACTTC. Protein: CASKDRGIIKTQYF.

The CDR3 DNA reads TGTGCCAGCAGCGTCAGGGAAACTAATGAAAAACTGTTTTTT. Protein: CASSVRETNEKLFF. The chain has TRBV11-2 and TRBJ1-4, with D perhaps matching TRBD1 (5 bases). This CDR3 is 14 amino acids long. Germline CDR1 reads SGHAT; CDR2 reads FQNNGV. Deletions cut 5 bases from V and 1 base from J, with 8 bases between.

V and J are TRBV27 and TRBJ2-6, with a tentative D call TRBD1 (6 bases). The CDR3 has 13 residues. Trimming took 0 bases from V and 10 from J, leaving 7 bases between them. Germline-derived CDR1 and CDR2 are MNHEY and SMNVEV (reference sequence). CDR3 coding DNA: TGTGCCAGCAGTTTATCACAGGGTAACGTCCTGACTTTC. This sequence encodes CASSLSQGNVLTF.

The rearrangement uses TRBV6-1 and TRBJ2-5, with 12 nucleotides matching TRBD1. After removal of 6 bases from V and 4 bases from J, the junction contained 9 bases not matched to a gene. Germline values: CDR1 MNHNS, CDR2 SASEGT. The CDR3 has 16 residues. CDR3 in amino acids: CASREPGQGAGETQYF. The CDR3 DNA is TGTGCCAGCAGGGAACCGGGACAGGGGGCTGGAGAGACCCAGTACTTC.

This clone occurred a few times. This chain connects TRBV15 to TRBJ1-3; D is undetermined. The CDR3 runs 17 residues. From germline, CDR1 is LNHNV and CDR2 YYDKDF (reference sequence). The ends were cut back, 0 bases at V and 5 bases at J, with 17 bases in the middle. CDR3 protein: CATSRDPGGLRRNTIYF. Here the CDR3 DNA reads TGTGCCACCAGCAGAGATCCGGGTGGGTTGAGACGAAACACCATATATTTT.

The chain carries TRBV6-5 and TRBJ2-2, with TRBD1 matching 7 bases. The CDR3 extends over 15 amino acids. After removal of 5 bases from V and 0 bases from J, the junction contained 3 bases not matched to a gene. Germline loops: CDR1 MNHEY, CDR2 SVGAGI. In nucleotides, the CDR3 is TGTGCCAGCAGTGCAGGGGGTACGAACACCGGGGAGCTGTTTTTT. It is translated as CASSAGGTNTGELFF.

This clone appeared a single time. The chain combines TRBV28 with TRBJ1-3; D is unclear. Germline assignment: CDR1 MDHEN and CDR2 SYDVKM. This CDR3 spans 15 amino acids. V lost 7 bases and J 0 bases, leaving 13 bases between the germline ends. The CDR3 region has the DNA TGTGCCAGCACTCTTTCAGTAATCTCTGGAAACACCATATATTTT. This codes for CASTLSVISGNTIYF. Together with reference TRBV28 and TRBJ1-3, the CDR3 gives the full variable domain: DVKVTQSSRYLVKRTGEKVFLECVQDMDHENMFWYRQDPGLGLRLIYFSYDVKMKEKGDIPEGYSVSREKKERFSLILESASTNQTSMYLCASTLSVISGNTIYFGEGSWLTVV.

The CDR3 region is CASSLVDTGGYNEQFF. CDR3 in DNA: TGTGCCAGCAGCTTAGTGGATACAGGGGGCTACAATGAGCAGTTCTTC. The chain uses TRBV7-9 and TRBJ2-1, with 8 positions matching TRBD1. V was pared by 1 base and J by 3 bases, with 5 bases of the junction left unmatched. Germline V gene data show CDR1 as SEHNR and CDR2 as FQNEAQ (reference sequence). This CDR3 is built from 16 residues.

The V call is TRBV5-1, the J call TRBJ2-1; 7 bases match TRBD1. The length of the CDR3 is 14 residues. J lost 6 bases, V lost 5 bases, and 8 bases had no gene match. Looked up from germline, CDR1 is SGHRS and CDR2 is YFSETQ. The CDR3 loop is CASRGGLRGNEQFF. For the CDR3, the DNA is TGCGCCAGCAGAGGGGGCCTCAGAGGCAATGAGCAGTTCTTC.

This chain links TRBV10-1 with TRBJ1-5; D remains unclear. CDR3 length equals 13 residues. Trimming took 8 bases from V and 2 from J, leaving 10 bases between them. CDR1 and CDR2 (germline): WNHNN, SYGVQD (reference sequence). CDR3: CASYQTGNQPQHF. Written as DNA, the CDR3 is TGCGCCAGCTATCAAACTGGCAATCAGCCCCAGCATTTT.

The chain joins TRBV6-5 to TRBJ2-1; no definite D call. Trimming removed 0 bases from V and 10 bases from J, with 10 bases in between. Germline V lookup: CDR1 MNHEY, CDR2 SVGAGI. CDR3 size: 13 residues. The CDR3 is CASSYSQRQEQFF. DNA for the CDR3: TGTGCCAGCAGTTACTCTCAGCGCCAGGAGCAGTTCTTC.

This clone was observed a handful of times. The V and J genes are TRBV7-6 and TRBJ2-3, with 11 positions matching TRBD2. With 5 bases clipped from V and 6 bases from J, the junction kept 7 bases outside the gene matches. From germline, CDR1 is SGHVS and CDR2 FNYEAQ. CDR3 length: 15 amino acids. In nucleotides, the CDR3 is TGTGCCAGCAGCCCTACTAGCGGGAGCGCGGATACGCAGTATTTT. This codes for CASSPTSGSADTQYF.

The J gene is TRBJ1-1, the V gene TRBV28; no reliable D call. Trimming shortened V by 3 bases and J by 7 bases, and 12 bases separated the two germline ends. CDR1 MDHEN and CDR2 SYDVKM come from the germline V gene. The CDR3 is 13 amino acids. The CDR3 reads CASSFDTPLEAFF. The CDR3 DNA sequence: TGTGCCAGCAGTTTTGACACACCCCTTGAAGCTTTCTTT.

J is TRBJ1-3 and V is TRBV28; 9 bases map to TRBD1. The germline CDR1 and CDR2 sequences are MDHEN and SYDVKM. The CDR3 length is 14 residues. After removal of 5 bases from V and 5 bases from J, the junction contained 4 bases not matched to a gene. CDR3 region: CASSRGQGRNTIYF. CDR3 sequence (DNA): TGTGCCAGCAGTAGGGGACAGGGCCGAAACACCATATATTTT.

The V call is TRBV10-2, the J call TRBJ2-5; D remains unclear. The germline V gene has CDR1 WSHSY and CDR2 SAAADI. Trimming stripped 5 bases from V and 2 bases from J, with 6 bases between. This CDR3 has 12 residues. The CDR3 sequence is CASSNIQETQYF. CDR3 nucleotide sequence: TGCGCCAGCAGTAATATTCAAGAGACCCAGTACTTC.